Below are 32 T cell receptor beta chains sequenced from a single sample in a study of neurological immune-mediated disorders. Using its own MiXCR run on the 5' RACE reads, TCRdb lists one record per CDR3 protein. The sample carries 49,000 or so distinct CDR3 sequences, 3.5% to 5% recorded once. The source material was PBMCs. Receptors originate from a woman aged 55-69 years with multiple sclerosis.

This clonotype turned up a few times. The chain links TRBV7-6 to TRBJ2-5; TRBD2 matches at 9 bases. Germline lookup yields CDR1 SGHVS and CDR2 FNYEAQ. The CDR3 runs to 17 residues. The J segment lost 0 bases and the V segment lost 5 bases, leaving 10 bases of the junction unmatched. CDR3 region: CASSPDIAGEHQETQYF. CDR3 sequence (DNA): TGTGCCAGCAGCCCCGATATAGCGGGGGAGCACCAAGAGACCCAGTACTTC.

This clonotype was detected ten times or more. The chain recombines TRBV11-2 with TRBJ2-1; D possibly corresponds to TRBD1 (5 bases). The germline gives CDR1 SGHAT, CDR2 FQNNGV. This CDR3 region has 13 residues. V was cut by 6 bases and J by 5 bases, with 11 bases left in between. The CDR3 sequence is CASSTRQHNEQFF. The CDR3 DNA reads as TGTGCCAGCAGTACTCGACAGCACAATGAGCAGTTCTTC.

This clonotype has a count of ten or more. This chain uses TRBV18 with TRBJ1-1; D is ambiguous. Germline V gene sequence: CDR1 KGHSH, CDR2 LQKENI. The CDR3 runs 14 residues. The germline V and J ends were trimmed by 0 bases and 2 bases, with 7 bases remaining between them. CDR3 DNA: TGTGCCAGCTCACCACCGGGCAGAAACACTGAAGCTTTCTTT. It yields the protein CASSPPGRNTEAFF.

This clonotype showed up many times. This rearrangement joins TRBV10-3 to TRBJ1-1, with 7 positions matching TRBD1. Germline V CDR1 and CDR2: ENHRY, SYGVKD. The length of the CDR3 is 17 residues. V lost 6 bases and J lost 0; bases outside the gene matches: 13. In nucleotides, the CDR3 is TGTGCCATCAGAGGTTCAGATTGGGGACAGTTGAACACTGAAGCTTTCTTT. Translating it yields CAIRGSDWGQLNTEAFF.

This clonotype was found many times. V gene TRBV18 combines with J gene TRBJ2-3, with D possibly matching TRBD1 (5 bases). With 5 bases removed from V and 2 bases from J, the gap between germline ends came to 17 bases. This CDR3 is built from 16 residues. The germline V gene encodes CDR1 KGHSH and CDR2 LQKENI. CDR3 in DNA: TGTGCCAGCTCAGACGTCAGGGTAGGGGCCACAGATACGCAGTATTTT. This sequence encodes CASSDVRVGATDTQYF.

Ten or more counts support this clonotype. The V and J genes are TRBV20-1 and TRBJ2-1; 13 nucleotides line up with TRBD2. Germline trimming cut 3 bases from V and 2 bases from J; bases unmatched to any gene: 4. Germline V gives CDR1 DFQATT, CDR2 SNEGSKA (reference sequence). The CDR3 contains 16 residues. The CDR3 nucleotides are TGCAGTGCTAGTGGACTAGCGGGAGACACCTACAATGAGCAGTTCTTC. This encodes CSASGLAGDTYNEQFF.

The V call is TRBV7-2, the J call TRBJ1-5; 8 bases map to TRBD1. V was pared by 0 bases and J by 6 bases, with 1 base of the junction left unmatched. This CDR3 is 14 amino acids long. Per germline, CDR1 SGHTA and CDR2 FQGNSA. CDR3 in amino acids: CASSLARGPQPQHF. Here the CDR3 DNA reads TGTGCCAGCAGCTTAGCCAGGGGGCCTCAGCCCCAGCATTTT.

In its sample, this clonotype was seen many times. The chain combines TRBV20-1 with TRBJ2-3; 7 bases are a match to TRBD2. V gave up 3 bases and J gave up 6 bases; unmatched junction bases: 6. Germline CDR1 DFQATT, CDR2 SNEGSKA (reference sequence). This CDR3 is built from 13 residues. The DNA of the CDR3 is TGCAGTGCTAGGCGGGAGCCGGCTGATACGCAGTATTTT. Translating it yields CSARREPADTQYF.

By share, this clonotype counts as medium-sized. The J gene is TRBJ2-6, the V gene TRBV5-1, with a possible D match to TRBD2 (6 bases). This CDR3 has 19 amino acids. V was trimmed by 3 bases and J by 0 bases, leaving 19 bases between them. The germline V gene has CDR1 SGHRS and CDR2 YFSETQ. The CDR3 nucleotides are TGCGCCAGCAGCTCAATGGCGGGGATATGGATCTCTGGGGCCAACGTCCTGACTTTC. Protein sequence: CASSSMAGIWISGANVLTF.

The chain combines TRBV7-2 with TRBJ2-3; no firm D call. Trimming cost V 5 bases and J 7 bases, with 13 bases left between them. The CDR3 is made up of 13 amino acids. Germline values: CDR1 SGHTA, CDR2 FQGNSA. The CDR3 protein is CASSPPERNTQYF. Written as DNA, the CDR3 is TGTGCCAGCAGCCCTCCTGAGAGAAATACGCAGTATTTT. The full variable domain, rest sourced from reference TRBV7-2 and TRBJ2-3, is GAGVSQSPSNKVTEKGKDVELRCDPISGHTALYWYRQSLGQGLEFLIYFQGNSAPDKSGLPSDRFSAERTGGSVSTLTIQRTQQEDSAVYLCASSPPERNTQYFGPGTRLTVL.

This clonotype was seen a few times. The chain employs TRBV10-1 and TRBJ2-3, with 9 bases identical to TRBD2. Germline values: CDR1 WNHNN, CDR2 SYGVQD (reference sequence). J gave up 4 bases and V 4 bases, and 9 bases lay outside the gene matches. CDR3 size: 16 residues. CDR3 loop: CASSGASGGGADTQYF. In nucleotides, the CDR3 is TGCGCCAGCAGTGGGGCGAGTGGCGGGGGGGCAGATACGCAGTATTTT.

The chain employs TRBV11-2 and TRBJ2-1, with 9 positions matching TRBD2. J was trimmed by 4 bases and V by 4 bases; bases with no gene match: 5. The CDR3 covers 15 residues. The germline CDR1 and CDR2 sequences are SGHAT and FQNNGV. The CDR3 loop reads CASSWSTSGYNEQFF. The CDR3 nucleotides are TGTGCCAGCAGCTGGTCGACTAGCGGATACAATGAGCAGTTCTTC.

This clonotype turned up a few times. The DNA of the CDR3 is TGTGCCAGCAGCTTACTAACAGGGGGGGAGCAGTACGTC. Residues: CASSLLTGGEQYV. The genes are TRBV7-9 and TRBJ2-7; 8 bases align to TRBD1. The germline CDR1 and CDR2 sequences are SEHNR and FQNEAQ (reference sequence). V trimming: 2 bases; J trimming: 7 bases; junction bases outside the gene matches: 4. The CDR3 sequence is 13 residues long.

V and J are TRBV18 and TRBJ2-3, with D tentatively TRBD2 (6 bases). The CDR3 consists of 17 residues. Germline-derived CDR1 and CDR2 are KGHSH and LQKENI. Trimming took off 0 bases at V and 5 bases at J, with 18 bases between the two ends. CDR3: CASSPPTGRGDEDTQYF. The CDR3, as DNA: TGTGCCAGCTCACCACCGACGGGGCGGGGAGATGAAGATACGCAGTATTTT.

This clonotype was observed many times. The rearrangement links TRBV5-4 to TRBJ1-1, with 7 bases lining up with TRBD1. Germline V lookup: CDR1 SGHNT, CDR2 YYREEE (reference sequence). Losses at the gene ends were 0 bases for V and 4 bases for J; bases not matched to a gene: 3. CDR3 length: 14 amino acids. The CDR3 spells CASSLGQGSTEAFF. CDR3 coding DNA: TGTGCCAGCAGCTTGGGACAGGGATCCACTGAAGCTTTCTTT.

This clonotype was picked up many times. CDR3 in DNA: TGCAGTGCTAGAGGGCGTCTAGCGGGAGTACGCAATGAGCAGTTCTTC. It codes for CSARGRLAGVRNEQFF. The chain combines TRBV20-1 with TRBJ2-1, with 10 nucleotides matching TRBD2. This CDR3 contains 16 residues. V shed 1 base and J 6 bases; nucleotides not matched to a gene: 9. CDR1 is DFQATT, CDR2 SNEGSKA, per germline (reference sequence).

This clonotype was found many times. This chain links TRBV4-3 with TRBJ2-3, with 9 bases lining up with TRBD2. CDR1 is LGHNA and CDR2 is YSLEER in the germline V gene. The ends lost 2 bases at V and 6 bases at J; junction bases unmatched: 9. The CDR3 length is 16 residues. The CDR3 here is CASSQTPGGTSDTQYF. As DNA, the CDR3 is TGCGCCAGCAGCCAAACCCCCGGAGGGACTAGCGATACGCAGTATTTT.

This rearrangement joins TRBV20-1 to TRBJ2-3; TRBD2 aligns across 7 bases. The V and J ends lost 0 bases and 6 bases, in that order; junction bases with no gene match: 6. Per germline, CDR1 DFQATT and CDR2 SNEGSKA (reference sequence). The CDR3 consists of 14 residues. CDR3 protein: CSARDRREMDTQYF. The CDR3 DNA reads as TGCAGTGCTAGAGATAGGCGGGAGATGGATACGCAGTATTTT.

The V and J genes are TRBV20-1 and TRBJ2-1, with 8 bases matching TRBD2. CDR1 DFQATT and CDR2 SNEGSKA come from the germline V gene (reference sequence). CDR3 length: 15 residues. The ends lost 2 bases at V and 7 bases at J; junction bases unmatched: 10. CDR3 region: CSARLLAGGGNEQFF. The CDR3 region has the DNA TGCAGTGCTAGACTGCTGGCGGGGGGCGGGAATGAGCAGTTCTTC.

This clonotype appeared many times. V usage is TRBV3-1 and J usage is TRBJ1-6; D remains ambiguous. Between the trimmed V and J ends, which lost 2 bases and 8 bases, there was a span of 13 bases. Per germline, CDR1 LGHDT and CDR2 YNNKEL (reference sequence). The CDR3 contains 15 residues. This CDR3 is CASSQQSAPDSPLHF. The CDR3 DNA reads TGTGCCAGCAGCCAACAGTCAGCTCCGGATTCACCCCTCCACTTT.

As regards this clonotype: Since the CDR3 does not end with the conserved phenylalanine or tryptophan, this likely comes from a read error. The CDR3 here is CASSQGAENIQYC. CDR3 sequence (DNA): TGTGCCAGCAGCCAAGGGGCAGAAAACATTCAGTACTGC. The chain joins TRBV4-2 to TRBJ2-4; unclear D gene. The germline V gene has CDR1 LGHNA and CDR2 YNFKEQ. This CDR3 spans 13 amino acids. Deletions cut 1 base from V and 5 bases from J, with 6 bases between.

This clonotype was counted ten times or more. The chain carries TRBV20-1 and TRBJ2-5, with TRBD2 matching 10 bases. CDR1 DFQATT and CDR2 SNEGSKA come from the germline V gene (reference sequence). The CDR3 sequence is 13 residues long. The CDR3 DNA reads as TGCAGCCTTAGCGGGGGGTACCAAGAGACCCAGTACTTC. Its protein is CSLSGGYQETQYF.

This sequence joins TRBV7-3 and TRBJ2-6; D uncertain. Trimming removed 1 base from V and 0 bases from J, with 1 base in between. This CDR3 has 14 amino acids. Germline CDR1 and CDR2: SGHTA and FQGTGA. This CDR3 is CASSLNSGANVLTF. The CDR3 DNA sequence: TGTGCCAGCAGCTTAAACTCTGGGGCCAACGTCCTGACTTTC.

This clonotype was found many times. The V call is TRBV29-1, the J call TRBJ1-6; 10 bases are shared with TRBD1. With 6 bases clipped from V and 9 bases from J, the junction kept 8 bases outside the gene matches. This CDR3 spans 14 amino acids. Germline V lookup: CDR1 SQVTM, CDR2 ANQGSEA. In DNA, the CDR3 is TGCAGCGTGGGGACAGGGGATAGTGGTTCACCCCTCCACTTT. It specifies CSVGTGDSGSPLHF.

This chain links TRBV20-1 with TRBJ1-2; possible D gene TRBD1, 5 bases. Germline CDR1 and CDR2: DFQATT and SNEGSKA (reference sequence). The CDR3 is 13 residues long. The germline V and J ends were trimmed by 5 bases and 5 bases, with 15 bases remaining between them. Written as DNA, the CDR3 is TGCAGTGCTCCGGACAACGTCGGGTATGGCTACACCTTC. Encoded protein: CSAPDNVGYGYTF.

V gene TRBV20-1 combines with J gene TRBJ2-3; 8 positions agree with TRBD2. After removal of 6 bases from V and 2 bases from J, the junction contained 13 bases not matched to a gene. The CDR3 is 16 amino acids. Looked up from germline, CDR1 is DFQATT and CDR2 is SNEGSKA (reference sequence). CDR3 loop: CSAETEGLANTDTQYF. CDR3 in DNA: TGCAGTGCGGAAACTGAAGGACTAGCCAACACAGATACGCAGTATTTT.

This clonotype has at least ten counts. The rearrangement links TRBV12-3 or TRBV12-4 to TRBJ2-7, with D maybe TRBD1 (7 bases). The V end lost 7 bases, the J end lost 9 bases, and 16 bases lay between the germline ends. The CDR3 loop spans 12 amino acids. DNA of the CDR3: TGTGCCAGCACCCAGGAGGGGGACAGGCAGTACTTC. Translated, it gives CASTQEGDRQYF.

By sample share, this clonotype is medium-sized. V is TRBV10-3 and J is TRBJ2-3; D gene ambiguous. There are 14 residues in the CDR3. Trimming shortened V by 2 bases and J by 2 bases, and 8 bases separated the two germline ends. Germline-derived CDR1 and CDR2 are ENHRY and SYGVKD. CDR3 amino acids: CAISEAVATDTQYF. The CDR3 DNA is TGTGCCATCAGTGAGGCGGTGGCCACAGATACGCAGTATTTT.

The rearrangement joins TRBV7-6 to TRBJ2-7, with a possible D match to TRBD2 (6 bases). In germline, CDR1 is SGHVS, CDR2 FNYEAQ. The CDR3 is 14 residues long. The V gene lost 3 bases and the J gene lost 3 bases, with 12 bases spanning the gap. This chain's CDR3 is CASSLASEDYEQYF. CDR3 nucleotides: TGTGCCAGCAGCTTGGCTAGCGAAGACTACGAGCAGTACTTC.

Points on this clonotype: A read error may explain this, as a much larger clone is one base away. The chain employs TRBV4-3 and TRBJ2-2; possible D gene TRBD2, 5 bases. Germline CDR1 is LGHNA and CDR2 is YSLEER. This CDR3 is 16 amino acids long. CDR3 in amino acids: CANSQDPGLNTGELFF. For the CDR3, the DNA is TGCGCCAACAGCCAAGACCCTGGACTGAACACCGGGGAGCTGTTTTTT.

This clonotype appeared many times. V and J are TRBV6-2 or TRBV6-3 and TRBJ2-7; D may be TRBD2 (6 bases). Looked up from germline, CDR1 is MNHEY and CDR2 is SVGEGT. V was cut by 8 bases and J by 3 bases, with 14 bases left in between. The CDR3 is 13 residues long. CDR3 in DNA: TGTGCCAGCCGGCGGGACCTTAACTACGAGCAGTACGTC. Its translation is CASRRDLNYEQYV.

This clonotype has ten or more counts. The chain has TRBV9 and TRBJ2-5; 10 bases align to TRBD2. The V and J ends lost 4 bases and 3 bases, in that order; junction bases with no gene match: 3. The CDR3 has 14 residues. CDR1 and CDR2 (germline): SGDLS, YYNGEE. Here the CDR3 reads CASSSLAGEETQYF. The CDR3 DNA sequence: TGTGCCAGCAGCTCCCTAGCGGGGGAAGAGACCCAGTACTTC.